The 24 T cell receptor beta chains below were found in one sample sequenced in a study of shared clonotypes between healthy human individuals. Produced via immunoSEQ multiplex PCR; TCRdb's table is partial and in-frame only. The profile covers hundreds of thousands of clones, with roughly 72% appearing a single time and around 1.8% taken by the ten largest. The sequenced sample consisted of memory CD4+ T cells sorted from blood. Subset: CD45RA-negative fraction. All receptors come from a woman in her thirties in good health.

The DNA for the CDR3 is TGTGCCAGCAGCTCCTACAGGGACACTGAAGCTTTCTTT. As protein: CASSSYRDTEAFF. V usage is TRBV11-3 and J usage is TRBJ1-1, with D tentatively TRBD1 (6 bases). CDR1 and CDR2 (germline): SGHNT, YENEEA. This CDR3 has 13 residues. Between the trimmed V and J ends, which lost 4 bases and 3 bases, there was a span of 9 bases.

The V and J genes are TRBV5-6 and TRBJ1-2; D call uncertain. This CDR3 has 14 residues. CDR1 is SGHDT, CDR2 YYEEEE, per germline. Trimming removed 0 bases at V and 2 bases at J, with 8 bases between. CDR3 residues: CASSLEVSNYGYTF. The CDR3 coding sequence is TGTGCCAGCAGCTTGGAGGTTTCAAACTATGGCTACACCTTC.

CDR3 nucleotide sequence: TGTGCCAGCAGAGGCTTGAACTATGGCTACACCTTC. It yields the protein CASRGLNYGYTF. The V gene is TRBV6-6, the J gene TRBJ1-2, with D uncertain. The V end was cut by 6 bases, the J end by 2 bases, with 7 bases between. Germline loops: CDR1 MNHNY, CDR2 SVGAGI (reference sequence). The length of the CDR3 is 12 residues.

The rearrangement links TRBV5-1 to TRBJ2-3; 9 nucleotides align to TRBD1. J gave up 1 base and V 3 bases, and 6 bases lay outside the gene matches. Germline values: CDR1 SGHRS, CDR2 YFSETQ. This CDR3 region has 16 residues. The CDR3 loop is CASSYGQGSGTDTQYF. CDR3 coding DNA: TGCGCCAGCAGCTACGGACAGGGGAGCGGCACAGATACGCAGTATTTT.

CDR3 sequence (DNA): TGTGCCAGCAGCCAAGACCGGCGTCTAGCGGGAGTGAATACGCAGTATTTT. Its protein product is CASSQDRRLAGVNTQYF. The chain recombines TRBV4-2 with TRBJ2-3, with TRBD2 matching over 10 bases. The V and J ends lost 0 bases and 7 bases, in that order; junction bases with no gene match: 10. Germline V lookup: CDR1 LGHNA, CDR2 YNFKEQ. The CDR3 runs 17 residues.

This clone was observed a few times. A junction end diverges from the germline sequence, so it may reflect a read error. The chain employs TRBV28 and TRBJ2-7; D is unclear. The CDR3 totals 13 residues. CDR1 and CDR2 from the germline V gene are MDHEN and SYDVKM. CDR3 protein: CASSSGSQIGQNF. DNA for the CDR3: TGTGCCAGCAGTTCGGGCTCCCAGATAGGGCAGAACTTC.

V and J are TRBV4-1 and TRBJ1-2; D ambiguous. Between the trimmed V and J ends, which lost 0 bases and 5 bases, there was a span of 7 bases. CDR1 is MGHRA, CDR2 YSYEKL, per germline. This CDR3 is built from 13 residues. The CDR3 region has the DNA TGCGCCAGCAGCCAAGACGAGACTTATGGCTACACCTTC. Translating it yields CASSQDETYGYTF.

V gene TRBV6-4 combines with J gene TRBJ1-1; no firm D call. Germline V gene sequence: CDR1 MRHNA, CDR2 SNTAGT. The V end lost 8 bases, the J end lost 1 base, and 11 bases lay between the germline ends. The CDR3 contains 13 residues. Here the CDR3 DNA reads TGTGCCAGCCGCCGGGCCCAGAACACTGAAGCTTTCTTT. Translated, it gives CASRRAQNTEAFF.

This clone has more than one count but fewer than ten. The chain carries TRBV5-1 and TRBJ2-7, with 8 bases lining up with TRBD1. Germline CDR1 and CDR2: SGHRS and YFSETQ. V lost 4 bases and J lost 2; bases outside the gene matches: 11. The CDR3 has 16 residues. This chain's CDR3 is CASSPAETGVAYEQYF. In nucleotides, the CDR3 is TGCGCCAGCAGCCCAGCTGAGACAGGGGTCGCCTACGAGCAGTACTTC.

The CDR3 loop is CASSPDVDNEQFF. The CDR3 region has the DNA TGTGCCAGCAGCCCAGACGTAGACAATGAGCAGTTCTTC. This rearrangement joins TRBV11-3 to TRBJ2-1; no clear D gene. Germline assignment: CDR1 SGHNT and CDR2 YENEEA. V dropped 5 bases and J dropped 5 bases, with 10 bases sitting between them. The CDR3 loop spans 13 amino acids.

This clone was detected only a few times. The chain has TRBV19 and TRBJ2-3; D is undetermined. This CDR3 spans 12 amino acids. V lost 4 bases, J lost 6 bases, and 8 bases lay in between. The V gene's germline CDR1 is LNHDA and CDR2 SQIVND (reference sequence). This chain's CDR3 is CASSNLGDTQYF. In DNA, the CDR3 is TGTGCCAGTAGTAATCTAGGGGATACGCAGTATTTT.

The CDR3 DNA sequence: TGTGCCAGCAGCTTAACCCAGACGAACACCGGGGAGCTGTTTTTT. Residues: CASSLTQTNTGELFF. The rearrangement joins TRBV7-3 to TRBJ2-2; D remains ambiguous. This CDR3 comprises 15 residues. In germline, CDR1 is SGHTA, CDR2 FQGTGA. Trimming pared 0 bases from V and 0 bases from J, leaving 5 bases between. The whole variable domain, filled in from reference TRBV7-3 and TRBJ2-2, reads GAGVSQTPSNKVTEKGKYVELRCDPISGHTALYWYRQSLGQGPEFLIYFQGTGAADDSGLPNDRFFAVRPEGSVSTLKIQRTERGDSAVYLCASSLTQTNTGELFFGEGSRLTVL.

This sequence joins TRBV5-1 and TRBJ2-3; D possibly corresponds to TRBD2 (6 bases). The CDR3 covers 14 residues. Trimming stripped 5 bases from V and 4 bases from J, with 14 bases between. The germline V gene encodes CDR1 SGHRS and CDR2 YFSETQ. CDR3 amino acids: CASRTEGPPDTQYF. DNA of the CDR3: TGCGCCAGCAGAACGGAGGGCCCGCCAGATACGCAGTATTTT.

V and J are TRBV28 and TRBJ2-1, with D possibly TRBD2 on 5 matching bases. The CDR3 loop spans 15 amino acids. Germline CDR1 is MDHEN and CDR2 is SYDVKM. Trimming pared 4 bases from V and 1 base from J, leaving 11 bases between. This CDR3 is CASSSTTGSYNEQFF. The CDR3 coding sequence is TGTGCCAGCAGTTCGACTACCGGATCCTACAATGAGCAGTTCTTC.

The V and J genes are TRBV13 and TRBJ2-1; D is uncertain. V lost 0 bases, J lost 6 bases, and 9 bases lay in between. The CDR3 consists of 14 residues. Looked up from germline, CDR1 is PRHDT and CDR2 is FYEKMQ (reference sequence). CDR3 coding DNA: TGTGCCAGCAGCTTAGGGATGCCGACCAATGAGCAGTTCTTC. Its protein is CASSLGMPTNEQFF.

The V and J genes are TRBV11-3 and TRBJ2-3; perhaps TRBD2 as D (5 bases). Trimming took 2 bases from V and 4 from J, leaving 13 bases between them. Per germline, CDR1 SGHNT and CDR2 YENEEA. The CDR3 loop spans 15 amino acids. DNA for the CDR3: TGTGCCAGCAGCTTATTCAGCGGCCGGCCAGATACGCAGTATTTT. The encoded protein is CASSLFSGRPDTQYF.

This clone was counted once. The gene calls are TRBV7-2 and TRBJ2-1; no clear D. With 5 bases removed from V and 5 bases from J, the gap between germline ends came to 22 bases. CDR1 and CDR2 (germline): SGHTA, FQGNSA. This CDR3 has 17 amino acids. The CDR3 region is CASSPDSLSLRNNEQFF. CDR3 DNA sequence: TGTGCCAGCAGCCCTGATAGTCTCTCCCTGAGGAACAATGAGCAGTTCTTC.

In its sample, this clone was seen many times. The CDR3 sequence: CASTPVANTGELFF. The DNA of the CDR3 is TGTGCCAGCACCCCGGTCGCGAACACCGGGGAGCTGTTTTTT. The V and J genes are TRBV6-1 and TRBJ2-2, with D unclear. Deletions cut 7 bases from V and 0 bases from J, with 9 bases between. The CDR3 consists of 14 residues. The germline CDR1 and CDR2 sequences are MNHNS and SASEGT.

This clone turned up a few times. The gene calls are TRBV6-1 and TRBJ1-4; D call uncertain. V was shortened by 7 bases and J by 5 bases, with 8 bases between the two germline ends. This CDR3 spans 12 amino acids. The germline CDR1 and CDR2 sequences are MNHNS and SASEGT. CDR3 in DNA: TGTGCCAGCACATCGTGGAATGAAAAACTGTTTTTT. It yields the protein CASTSWNEKLFF.

This clone came up many times. This chain connects TRBV27 to TRBJ2-6; maybe TRBD1 (6 bases). Germline lookup yields CDR1 MNHEY and CDR2 SMNVEV (reference sequence). V lost 7 bases and J lost 0, with 22 bases in between. This CDR3 spans 19 amino acids. CDR3 sequence: CASTTKWWDTSSGANVLTF. The CDR3 DNA reads as TGTGCCAGCACCACCAAGTGGTGGGACACCAGCTCTGGGGCCAACGTCCTGACTTTC.

This clone came up once. The CDR3 protein is CASSDPGGPNYGYTF. The CDR3, as DNA: TGTGCCAGCAGTGACCCGGGGGGGCCAAACTATGGCTACACCTTC. The chain links TRBV6-1 to TRBJ1-2; D is possibly TRBD1 (6 bases). The CDR3 totals 15 residues. V shed 3 bases and J shed 2 bases, with 13 bases lying between them. Germline V lookup: CDR1 MNHNS, CDR2 SASEGT.

There are a few counts of this clone. The J gene is TRBJ1-5, the V gene TRBV6-4; unclear D gene. This CDR3 is built from 14 residues. CDR1 is MRHNA and CDR2 is SNTAGT in the germline V gene. Trimming took 9 bases from V and 1 from J, leaving 13 bases between them. Here the CDR3 reads CARPERGSNQPQHF. The CDR3, as DNA: TGTGCCAGACCTGAACGTGGAAGCAATCAGCCCCAGCATTTT.

CDR3 sequence (DNA): TGTGCCAGCAGTTTCACTAGCGGGAGGGATGAGCAGTTCTTC. Encoded protein: CASSFTSGRDEQFF. This sequence joins TRBV28 and TRBJ2-1, with 13 nucleotides matching TRBD2. This CDR3 spans 14 amino acids. Germline CDR1 is MDHEN and CDR2 is SYDVKM. The V segment lost 3 bases and the J segment 8 bases; nucleotides outside the gene matches: 1.

V is TRBV28 and J is TRBJ2-3; 7 bases line up with TRBD1. Germline assignment: CDR1 MDHEN and CDR2 SYDVKM. V dropped 7 bases and J dropped 2; count of bases not matched to a gene: 3. The CDR3 runs 13 residues. The CDR3 loop reads CASNGQVTDTQYF. The DNA for the CDR3 is TGTGCCAGCAACGGACAGGTCACAGATACGCAGTATTTT. The full variable domain, in which reference TRBV28 and TRBJ2-3 provide the parts outside the CDR3, is DVKVTQSSRYLVKRTGEKVFLECVQDMDHENMFWYRQDPGLGLRLIYFSYDVKMKEKGDIPEGYSVSREKKERFSLILESASTNQTSMYLCASNGQVTDTQYFGPGTRLTVL.